Below, 31 T cell receptor beta chains from the same sample are listed, as sequenced in a study of CD8+CD57+ T cells in acquired aplastic anemia. Sequencing was done on patients that had shown CD8+CD57+ cell expansion by flow cytometry. It was genomic DNA that served as the template for profiling TCR beta VDJ and CDR3. MiXCR, applied by TCRdb to the reads, yields one record per CDR3 protein. In the table there are roughly 260,000 distinct CDR3 sequences, about 44% of which are singletons. Sequenced sample: sorted CD4+, CD8+, or CD8+CD57+ T cells (not recorded which) from PBMCs. Source of these receptors: a human donor with aplastic anemia.

This clonotype showed up just once. The V call is TRBV6-1, the J call TRBJ2-5; 15 nucleotides agree with TRBD2. With V trimmed by 5 bases and J by 4 bases, 14 bases remained unmatched. The CDR3 spans 19 residues. Germline V CDR1 and CDR2: MNHNS, SASEGT. In DNA form, the CDR3 reads TGTGCCAGCAGTTCAAAACCGGGACTAGCGGGGGGTAGCAGAGAGACCCAGTACTTC. Its translation: CASSSKPGLAGGSRETQYF.

As for this clonotype: A much larger clone sits a single nucleotide away, making a read error possible. This chain connects TRBV7-9 to TRBJ2-7; TRBD1 matches 7 bases. V lost 5 bases and J lost 5; bases outside the gene matches: 9. The CDR3 has 14 amino acids. CDR1 SEHNR and CDR2 FQNEAQ come from the germline V gene (reference sequence). The CDR3 nucleotides read TGTGCCAGCAGCGAGGGACAGCGAACCCACGAGCAGTACTTC. Its translation: CASSEGQRTHEQYF. The whole variable domain, filled in from reference TRBV7-9 and TRBJ2-7, reads DTGVSQNPRHKITKRGQNVTFRCDPISEHNRLYWYRQTLGQGPEFLTYFQNEAQLEKSRLLSDRFSAERPKGSFSTLEIQRTEQGDSAMYLCASSEGQRTHEQYFGPGTRLTVT.

The table lists this clonotype with many counts. The gene calls are TRBV7-9 and TRBJ1-6; TRBD1 matches 7 bases. This CDR3 is 14 amino acids long. The germline gives CDR1 SEHNR, CDR2 FQNEAQ (reference sequence). The V segment lost 6 bases and the J segment 3 bases; nucleotides outside the gene matches: 2. For the CDR3, the DNA is TGTGCCAGCAGGGGGACAGACTATAATTCACCCCTCCACTTT. This translates into CASRGTDYNSPLHF. The full variable domain, its missing parts supplied by reference TRBV7-9 and TRBJ1-6, is DTGVSQNPRHKITKRGQNVTFRCDPISEHNRLYWYRQTLGQGPEFLTYFQNEAQLEKSRLLSDRFSAERPKGSFSTLEIQRTEQGDSAMYLCASRGTDYNSPLHFGNGTRLTVT.

The chain recombines TRBV15 with TRBJ1-5; D is unclear. This CDR3 spans 14 amino acids. V lost 8 bases and J lost 0, with 11 bases in between. Germline assignment: CDR1 LNHNV and CDR2 YYDKDF (reference sequence). The CDR3 region is CATAEQHSNQPQHF. The CDR3 DNA reads as TGTGCCACCGCGGAACAGCATAGCAATCAGCCCCAGCATTTT.

This clonotype turned up a few times. The chain recombines TRBV2 with TRBJ1-3, with unresolved D. The CDR3 consists of 16 residues. V was shortened by 7 bases and J by 4 bases, with 20 bases between the two germline ends. Germline values: CDR1 SNHLY, CDR2 FYNNEI. CDR3 bases: TGTGCCAGCAATGTCTGGCAGCCCGCCGGGGGAAACACCATATATTTT. This translates into CASNVWQPAGGNTIYF.

V and J are TRBV12-3 or TRBV12-4 and TRBJ2-1; 8 bases fit TRBD2. The trim removed 4 bases at V and 8 bases at J, leaving 10 bases unmatched. There are 15 residues in the CDR3. CDR3 loop: CASSSSGSYIDEQFF. The CDR3 DNA follows: TGTGCCAGCAGTTCCAGCGGGAGTTATATCGATGAGCAGTTCTTC.

The sample holds many counts of this clonotype. J is TRBJ2-7 and V is TRBV12-3 or TRBV12-4; D uncertain. Trimming shortened V by 6 bases and J by 6 bases, and 9 bases separated the two germline ends. The CDR3 totals 11 residues. The DNA for the CDR3 is TGTGCCAGCAGCTTAAGCGCCGAGCAGTACTTC. Protein: CASSLSAEQYF.

The chain combines TRBV30 with TRBJ2-2; no clear D gene. The CDR3 contains 13 residues. V was clipped by 1 base and J by 1 base, with 4 bases between them. From germline, CDR1 is GTSNPN and CDR2 SVGIG (reference sequence). CDR3 sequence: CAWSGQNTGELFF. Written as DNA, the CDR3 is TGTGCCTGGAGTGGACAGAACACCGGGGAGCTGTTTTTT.

Concerning this clonotype: The final CDR3 position lacks the conserved phenylalanine or tryptophan, pointing to a likely read error. The limits of the CDR3 on the DNA are not certain, so only TCRdb's listed CDR3 is given. The V gene is TRBV9, the J gene TRBJ2-5; TRBD2 is the table's D call and was not checked against the DNA. The length of the CDR3 is 10 amino acids, counting both ends. Germline V gives CDR1 SGDLS, CDR2 YYNGEE. CDR3 sequence: CASSVATGTS.

In its sample, this clonotype was seen many times. The V gene is TRBV27, the J gene TRBJ2-7; no clear D gene. V lost 3 bases and J 0 bases, leaving 9 bases between the germline ends. This CDR3 spans 14 amino acids. Germline values: CDR1 MNHEY, CDR2 SMNVEV (reference sequence). This CDR3 reads CASSFGSGSYEQYF. CDR3 sequence (DNA): TGTGCCAGCAGTTTCGGGTCAGGCTCCTACGAGCAGTACTTC.

The chain combines TRBV10-2 with TRBJ2-1; perhaps TRBD1 as D (6 bases). The CDR3 sequence is 15 residues long. Looked up from germline, CDR1 is WSHSY and CDR2 is SAAADI. V was trimmed by 0 bases and J by 9 bases, leaving 15 bases between them. The CDR3 spells CASSESSPTRGEQFF. The CDR3 DNA is TGCGCCAGCAGTGAGTCGTCCCCAACCAGGGGTGAGCAGTTCTTC.

The chain is built from TRBV6-2 or TRBV6-3 and TRBJ1-2; 9 bases are shared with TRBD1. The junction had 6 bases not matched to a gene; V was cut back by 2 bases and J by 8 bases. The CDR3 contains 14 residues. Germline V gene sequence: CDR1 MNHEY, CDR2 SVGEGT. In DNA, the CDR3 is TGTGCCAGCAGTTACCCGACAGGGGGTGAGGGCTACACCTTC. This gives the protein CASSYPTGGEGYTF.

This clonotype was found many times. The chain uses TRBV9 and TRBJ2-1; 7 bases map to TRBD2. Germline CDR1 SGDLS, CDR2 YYNGEE. The CDR3 has 13 amino acids. The V gene end was trimmed by 5 bases and the J gene end by 3 bases; junction bases not matched to a gene: 2. CDR3 in DNA: TGTGCCAGCAGGGGCGGGAGCTACAATGAGCAGTTCTTC. This sequence encodes CASRGGSYNEQFF.

The chain carries TRBV20-1 and TRBJ2-7; 7 bases are a match to TRBD1. Germline V CDR1 and CDR2: DFQATT, SNEGSKA (reference sequence). The CDR3 covers 15 residues. V trimming: 1 base; J trimming: 6 bases; junction bases outside the gene matches: 12. CDR3 nucleotide sequence: TGCAGTGCTAGAGGAAGGGGGCAGGGTGTCCCCGAGCAGTACTTC. This encodes CSARGRGQGVPEQYF.

A remark on this clonotype: A read error is possible here, since a much larger clone lies one base away. A read error is likely, as this CDR3 ends without the conserved phenylalanine or tryptophan. This chain joins TRBV6-5 and TRBJ1-2, with a possible D match to TRBD1 (5 bases). CDR3 length: 13 residues. V was cut by 5 bases and J by 3 bases, with 10 bases left in between. CDR1 and CDR2 from the germline V gene are MNHEY and SVGAGI. DNA for the CDR3: TGTGCCAGCAGTGTGACAGTAGACTATGGCTACACCCTC. Its protein product is CASSVTVDYGYTL.

The chain employs TRBV19 and TRBJ2-2; D might be TRBD2 (6 bases). The CDR3 is made up of 15 amino acids. The germline V gene encodes CDR1 LNHDA and CDR2 SQIVND (reference sequence). V lost 6 bases and J 4 bases, leaving 15 bases between the germline ends. The CDR3 reads CASRRPGEGTGELFF. CDR3 sequence (DNA): TGTGCCAGTAGGAGACCGGGAGAGGGCACCGGGGAGCTGTTTTTT.

This clonotype was observed many times. The chain joins TRBV3-1 to TRBJ1-2, with D perhaps TRBD1 (6 bases). CDR1 and CDR2 (germline): LGHDT, YNNKEL (reference sequence). The CDR3 extends over 15 amino acids. Trimming took 6 bases from V and 0 from J, leaving 14 bases between them. The CDR3 sequence is CASSTEDSTNYGYTF. CDR3 coding DNA: TGTGCCAGCAGTACAGAGGACAGCACTAACTATGGCTACACCTTC.

The CDR3 DNA follows: TGCAGTGTTCGAGATGAGGATCGGGTCACTGAAGCTTTCTTT. Translation gives CSVRDEDRVTEAFF. The chain links TRBV20-1 to TRBJ1-1; D remains ambiguous. The CDR3 is made up of 14 amino acids. CDR1 DFQATT and CDR2 SNEGSKA come from the germline V gene (reference sequence). Deletions cut 7 bases from V and 4 bases from J, with 19 bases between.

This clonotype was counted a single time. The chain combines TRBV7-2 with TRBJ1-2; D possibly corresponds to TRBD1 (5 bases). Deletions cut 5 bases from V and 2 bases from J, with 12 bases between. The germline V gene encodes CDR1 SGHTA and CDR2 FQGNSA. CDR3 size: 14 residues. Written as DNA, the CDR3 is TGTGCCAGCAGCCACGGGAGGGACAACTATGGCTACACCTTC. This translates into CASSHGRDNYGYTF.

The sample holds many counts of this clonotype. The gene calls are TRBV20-1 and TRBJ1-6; TRBD1 might be the D (6 bases). V lost 0 bases, J lost 7 bases, and 13 bases lay in between. The CDR3 runs 15 residues. Germline CDR1 DFQATT, CDR2 SNEGSKA (reference sequence). The CDR3 coding sequence is TGCAGTGCTAGAGATATGGCAGGGGACAATTCACCCCTCCACTTT. It yields the protein CSARDMAGDNSPLHF.

The J gene is TRBJ1-1, the V gene TRBV5-1; D may be TRBD1 (6 bases). The V gene lost 2 bases and the J gene lost 1 base, with 9 bases spanning the gap. The CDR3 loop spans 14 amino acids. Germline loops: CDR1 SGHRS, CDR2 YFSETQ. The CDR3 DNA reads TGCGCCAGCAGCTTAAACAGGGCGAACACTGAAGCTTTCTTT. This encodes CASSLNRANTEAFF.

The rearrangement links TRBV30 to TRBJ2-1; TRBD2 agrees at 7 bases. This CDR3 spans 14 amino acids. In germline, CDR1 is GTSNPN, CDR2 SVGIG (reference sequence). Germline trimming cut 1 base from V and 6 bases from J; bases unmatched to any gene: 6. The CDR3 region is CAWSEGGSPNEQFF. The CDR3, as DNA: TGTGCCTGGAGTGAAGGCGGGAGCCCCAATGAGCAGTTCTTC.

This clonotype was detected ten times or more. The chain recombines TRBV7-9 with TRBJ1-4; 8 bases map to TRBD1. The CDR3 consists of 14 residues. Germline assignment: CDR1 SEHNR and CDR2 FQNEAQ (reference sequence). Trimming at V came to 5 bases and at J to 6 bases, leaving 5 bases not matched to a gene. Written as DNA, the CDR3 is TGTGCCAGCAGCGAGGACAGGGCGGATGAAAAACTGTTTTTT. This sequence encodes CASSEDRADEKLFF.

The chain employs TRBV10-1 and TRBJ2-7; a weak D match, TRBD2 (5 bases). V was cut by 2 bases and J by 3 bases, with 14 bases left in between. The CDR3 has 15 amino acids. Germline values: CDR1 WNHNN, CDR2 SYGVQD (reference sequence). The CDR3 is CASSEGLLPHYEQYF. CDR3 in DNA: TGCGCCAGCAGTGAGGGACTCCTCCCCCACTACGAGCAGTACTTC.

This chain connects TRBV19 to TRBJ2-7, with TRBD2 matching 9 bases. There are 14 residues in the CDR3. V trimming: 9 bases; J trimming: 0 bases; junction bases outside the gene matches: 6. Germline V gene data show CDR1 as LNHDA and CDR2 as SQIVND (reference sequence). In DNA form, the CDR3 reads TGTGCCAGCAATAGCGGGGGCCGCTCCTACGAGCAGTACTTC. Protein sequence: CASNSGGRSYEQYF.

The sample holds many counts of this clonotype. J is TRBJ2-7 and V is TRBV5-1, with a weak D call TRBD1 (5 bases). Trimming took off 3 bases at V and 1 base at J, with 14 bases between the two ends. This CDR3 spans 15 amino acids. Germline CDR1 SGHRS, CDR2 YFSETQ. This CDR3 reads CASSSQGPSSYEQYF. The DNA for the CDR3 is TGCGCCAGCAGCTCCCAGGGTCCTTCTTCCTACGAGCAGTACTTC.

This clonotype was found many times. The chain uses TRBV9 and TRBJ2-1; 9 nucleotides line up with TRBD1. Germline V CDR1 and CDR2: SGDLS, YYNGEE. With V trimmed by 4 bases and J by 5 bases, 7 bases remained unmatched. The CDR3 sequence is 15 residues long. The CDR3 loop is CASSSVGQGNNEQFF. DNA for the CDR3: TGTGCCAGCAGCTCAGTGGGACAGGGAAACAATGAGCAGTTCTTC.

At least ten counts were recorded for this clonotype. V usage is TRBV6-5 and J usage is TRBJ2-5; D perhaps matches TRBD1 (6 bases). CDR3 length: 14 residues. Germline assignment: CDR1 MNHEY and CDR2 SVGAGI. V was pared by 2 bases and J by 6 bases, with 13 bases between. The CDR3 reads CASSYGQGIQTQYF. The CDR3 region has the DNA TGTGCCAGCAGTTACGGGCAGGGGATACAGACCCAGTACTTC.

This clonotype was counted a single time. Germline and junction disagree at one end, which may indicate a read error. The CDR3 spells CASSLGQAGEKYF. CDR3 nucleotide sequence: TGTGCCAGCAGCTTAGGACAGGCGGGCGAGAAGTACTTC. J is TRBJ2-7 and V is TRBV7-9; TRBD1 might be the D (6 bases). From germline, CDR1 is SEHNR and CDR2 FQNEAQ (reference sequence). The CDR3 contains 13 residues.

The chain has TRBV27 and TRBJ1-1; D remains ambiguous. The CDR3 runs to 13 residues. V lost 2 bases and J lost 1, with 5 bases in between. The germline CDR1 and CDR2 sequences are MNHEY and SMNVEV (reference sequence). The DNA for the CDR3 is TGTGCCAGCAGTTTACTACAGAACACTGAAGCTTTCTTT. Its translation is CASSLLQNTEAFF.

A few counts support this clonotype. The genes are TRBV7-9 and TRBJ2-7, with D perhaps matching TRBD1 (8 bases). CDR3 length equals 14 residues. Trimming shortened V by 7 bases and J by 6 bases, and 19 bases separated the two germline ends. From germline, CDR1 is SEHNR and CDR2 FQNEAQ (reference sequence). The CDR3 reads CASTKTTGEGEQYV. As DNA, the CDR3 is TGTGCCAGCACTAAAACGACAGGGGAGGGCGAGCAGTACGTC.